One and the same sample provided the 6 T cell receptor beta chains below, sequenced in a study of blood T cell repertoires in COVID-19. Generated by immunoSEQ multiplex PCR, the TCRdb table keeps only in-frame clones and is missing some. Among some 130,000 clones listed, about 80% were seen once. What was sequenced was peripheral blood. These receptor sequences come from a man aged 40-49 years with active or convalescent COVID-19.

The chain employs TRBV18 and TRBJ2-1; 16 nucleotides match TRBD2. The CDR3 covers 17 residues. CDR1 is KGHSH, CDR2 LQKENI, per germline. With 0 bases clipped from V and 6 bases from J, the junction kept 2 bases outside the gene matches. The DNA of the CDR3 is TGTGCCAGCTCACCACCGGGACTAGCGGGGGGGGGCAATGAGCAGTTCTTC. It codes for CASSPPGLAGGGNEQFF.

The CDR3 DNA sequence: TGTGCCAGCAGCTTAGGACAGGGGGAAGGAGTGCAGTACTTC. Its translation: CASSLGQGEGVQYF. The chain uses TRBV7-9 and TRBJ2-7, with 9 bases aligning to TRBD1. Germline-derived CDR1 and CDR2 are SEHNR and FQNEAQ (reference sequence). J lost 9 bases, V lost 1 base, and 7 bases had no gene match. This CDR3 region has 14 residues. Drawing the rest from reference TRBV7-9 and TRBJ2-7, the complete variable domain is DTGVSQNPRHKITKRGQNVTFRCDPISEHNRLYWYRQTLGQGPEFLTYFQNEAQLEKSRLLSDRFSAERPKGSFSTLEIQRTEQGDSAMYLCASSLGQGEGVQYFGPGTRLTVT.

This clone was found once. V usage is TRBV9 and J usage is TRBJ2-1; tentatively, D is TRBD2 (7 bases). Per the germline V gene, CDR1 is SGDLS and CDR2 is YYNGEE. The CDR3 length is 16 residues. Trimming took 4 bases from V and 6 from J, leaving 20 bases between them. CDR3: CASSPVGGGVGNEQFF. CDR3 bases: TGTGCCAGCAGCCCTGTCGGCGGGGGCGTCGGCAATGAGCAGTTCTTC. Complete variable domain (other parts from reference TRBV9 and TRBJ2-1): DSGVTQTPKHLITATGQRVTLRCSPRSGDLSVYWYQQSLDQGLQFLIQYYNGEERAKGNILERFSAQQFPDLHSELNLSSLELGDSALYFCASSPVGGGVGNEQFFGPGTRLTVL.

This clone has only one observation. The same CDR3 is also encoded by other DNA sequences in this sample. CDR3 nucleotide sequence: TGTGCCAGCAGGCCGACAGGGGCAACTAATGAAAAACTGTTTTTT. This codes for CASRPTGATNEKLFF. The rearrangement uses TRBV27 and TRBJ1-4; 8 bases align to TRBD1. Germline V gene lookup returns CDR1 MNHEY and CDR2 SMNVEV (reference sequence). The V gene end was trimmed by 6 bases and the J gene end by 0 bases; junction bases not matched to a gene: 3. The CDR3 totals 15 residues.

This rearrangement joins TRBV18 to TRBJ1-2, with D possibly being TRBD1 (5 bases). From germline, CDR1 is KGHSH and CDR2 LQKENI. The CDR3 has 16 residues. The V and J ends lost 2 bases and 0 bases respectively, with 13 bases between them. The CDR3 nucleotides read TGTGCCAGCTCACCAGGGACTCAGTTAGCTAACTATGGCTACACCTTC. Its translation is CASSPGTQLANYGYTF.

The gene calls are TRBV19 and TRBJ1-1, with 8 bases fitting TRBD1. The trim removed 8 bases at V and 2 bases at J, leaving 13 bases unmatched. The CDR3 runs 16 residues. Germline V gene sequence: CDR1 LNHDA, CDR2 SQIVND (reference sequence). CDR3 DNA: TGTGCCAGTCTCCGTGGGACAGGCTCCCCTAACACTGAAGCTTTCTTT. Amino acid sequence: CASLRGTGSPNTEAFF.